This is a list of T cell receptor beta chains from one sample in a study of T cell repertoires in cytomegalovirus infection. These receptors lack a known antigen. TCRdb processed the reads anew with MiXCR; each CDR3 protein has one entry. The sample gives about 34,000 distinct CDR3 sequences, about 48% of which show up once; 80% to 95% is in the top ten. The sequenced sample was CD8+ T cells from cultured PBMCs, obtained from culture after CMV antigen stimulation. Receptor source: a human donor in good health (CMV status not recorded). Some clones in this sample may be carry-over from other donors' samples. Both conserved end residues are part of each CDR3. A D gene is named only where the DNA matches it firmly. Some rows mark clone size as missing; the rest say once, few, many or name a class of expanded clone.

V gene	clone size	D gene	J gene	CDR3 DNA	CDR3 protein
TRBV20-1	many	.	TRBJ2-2	TGCAGTGCCGCGAAGAGGGCAGACACCGGGGAGCTGTTTTTT	CSAAKRADTGELFF
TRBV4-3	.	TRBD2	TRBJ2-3	TGCGCCAGCAGCTACGGAGCGGGACTAGCAGGCACAGATACGCAGTATTTT	CASSYGAGLAGTDTQYF
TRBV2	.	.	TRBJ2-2	TGTGCCAGCAGTCATCCGGGACAGAACACCGGGGAGCTGTTTTTT	CASSHPGQNTGELFF
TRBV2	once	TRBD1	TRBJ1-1	TGTGCCAGCAGGGGACAGGGTGAGGGAGCTTTCTTT	CASRGQGEGAFF
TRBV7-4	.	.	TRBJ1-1	TGTGCCAGCAGCTTAGGAGGGAACAGAAATGAAGCTTTCTTT	CASSLGGNRNEAFF
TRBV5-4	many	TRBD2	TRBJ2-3	TGTGCCAGCAGCTTTCGGACTAGCGGCACAGATACGCAGTATTTT	CASSFRTSGTDTQYF
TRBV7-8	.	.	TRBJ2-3	TGTGCCAGCAGCCCCACCGGTAGCGGAAGCACAGATACGCAGTATTTT	CASSPTGSGSTDTQYF
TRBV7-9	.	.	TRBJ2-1	TGTGCCAGCGGCGCTTCGGAGAGCTCCTACAATGAGCAGTTCTTC	CASGASESSYNEQFF
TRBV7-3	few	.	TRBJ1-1	TGTGCCAGCAGCTTAGTCCGGGGGGCGGCTTTCTTT	CASSLVRGAAFF
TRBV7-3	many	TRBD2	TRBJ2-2	TGTGCCAGCAGCTCCGGACTAGCGGGAGTCGGGACCGGGGAGCTGTTTTTT	CASSSGLAGVGTGELFF
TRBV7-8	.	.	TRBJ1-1	TGTGCCAGCAGCTTCGTGCCGGAGGGGACGAACACTGAAGCTTTCTTT	CASSFVPEGTNTEAFF
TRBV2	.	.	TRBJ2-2	TGTGCCAGCAGTGTAGGACGGAGGGGCGGGGAGCTGTTTTTT	CASSVGRRGGELFF
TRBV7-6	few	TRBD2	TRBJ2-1	TGTGCCAGCAGCTTAATCTGGCGGGGGGCCTACAATGAGCAGTTCTTC	CASSLIWRGAYNEQFF